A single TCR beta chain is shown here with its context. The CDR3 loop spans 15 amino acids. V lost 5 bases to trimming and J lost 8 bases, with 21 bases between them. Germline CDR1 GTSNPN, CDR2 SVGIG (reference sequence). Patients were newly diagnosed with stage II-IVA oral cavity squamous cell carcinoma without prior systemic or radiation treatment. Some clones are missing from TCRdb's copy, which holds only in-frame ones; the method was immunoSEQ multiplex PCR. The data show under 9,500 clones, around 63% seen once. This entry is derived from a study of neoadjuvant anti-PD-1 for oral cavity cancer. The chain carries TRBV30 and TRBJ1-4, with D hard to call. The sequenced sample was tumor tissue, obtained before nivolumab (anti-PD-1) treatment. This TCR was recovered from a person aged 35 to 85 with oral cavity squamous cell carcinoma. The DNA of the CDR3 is TGTGCCTGGGGACGCTCCGCCGGGGTTAGGGAAAAACTGTTTTTT. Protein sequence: CAWGRSAGVREKLFF.